This TCR beta chain was profiled in a study of cytomegalovirus exposure and HLA in healthy donors. Trimming shortened V by 6 bases and J by 3 bases, and 18 bases separated the two germline ends. The CDR3 extends over 15 amino acids. CDR1 is SNHLY, CDR2 FYNNEI, per germline. PCR employed 60 Vbeta and 13 Jbeta primers. Produced via immunoSEQ multiplex PCR; TCRdb's table is partial and in-frame only. The table records 150,000 or so clones, roughly 85% of them present only once. The sample was PBMCs. This rearrangement joins TRBV2 to TRBJ2-7, with a weak D call TRBD1 (5 bases). This sequence originates from a man aged 18 to 30 in good health and CMV-seropositive. CDR3 in DNA: TGTGCCAGCAGGCAGATCGAAGGGGTAATCTACGAGCAGTACTTC. As protein: CASRQIEGVIYEQYF.